This TCR beta chain derives from a study of blood T cell repertoires in COVID-19. Study details: Acute and convalescent COVID-19 specimens originated in the United States, Italy and Spain. In each case, the material was cDNA or gDNA derived from T cells, B-cell-depleted T cells, or PBMCs.

The method was immunoSEQ multiplex PCR; TCRdb's version includes in-frame clones alone and lacks a portion of them. The table has about 140,000 clones, under 85% seen once. CDR1 SGHNT and CDR2 YYREEE come from the germline V gene (reference sequence). This CDR3 has 15 residues. Trimming removed 1 base from V and 2 bases from J, with 12 bases in between. The clonotype comes from a woman older than 75 in a cohort sampled during active or convalescent COVID-19. The chain employs TRBV5-4 and TRBJ1-1; weak D call: TRBD1 (6 bases). The specimen sequenced was peripheral blood. Written as DNA, the CDR3 is TGTGCCAGCAGCTTGCCGGGACACTCAAACACTGAAGCTTTCTTT. This codes for CASSLPGHSNTEAFF.